Following are 12 T cell receptor beta chains from one sample sequenced in a study of blood T cell repertoires in COVID-19. Profiled with immunoSEQ multiplex PCR; TCRdb holds only in-frame clones, not every one. Of fewer than 350,000 clones listed, around 85% are singletons. The sequenced sample consisted of PBMCs or T cells enriched from blood (not recorded which). The source is a woman aged 40 to 50 who had recovered from COVID-19.

This chain joins TRBV30 and TRBJ2-1, with TRBD2 matching over 10 bases. Germline CDR1 GTSNPN, CDR2 SVGIG (reference sequence). V dropped 3 bases and J dropped 4; count of bases not matched to a gene: 15. The CDR3 runs 18 residues. The CDR3 reads CAWSPPPKREGLYNEQFF. The CDR3, as DNA: TGTGCCTGGAGCCCCCCTCCGAAGCGGGAGGGCCTGTACAATGAGCAGTTCTTC.

V and J are TRBV19 and TRBJ2-3, with a weak D call TRBD2 (6 bases). Between the trimmed V and J ends, which lost 6 bases and 5 bases, there was a span of 18 bases. CDR3 length: 15 residues. Germline CDR1 LNHDA, CDR2 SQIVND (reference sequence). CDR3 residues: CASSLTGPGLDTQYF. In DNA form, the CDR3 reads TGTGCCAGTAGCCTTACGGGACCGGGACTAGATACGCAGTATTTT.

The chain has TRBV11-1 and TRBJ2-5; D perhaps matches TRBD2 (6 bases). V gave up 5 bases and J gave up 5 bases, with 18 bases separating them. The CDR3 runs to 15 residues. Germline V gene lookup returns CDR1 SGHAT and CDR2 FQDESV (reference sequence). CDR3 loop: CASSRGTDGGETQYF. The DNA of the CDR3 is TGTGCCAGCAGCCGAGGGACTGACGGTGGGGAGACCCAGTACTTC.

The V call is TRBV2, the J call TRBJ2-1; 9 bases align to TRBD1. Germline-derived CDR1 and CDR2 are SNHLY and FYNNEI. The CDR3 is made up of 15 amino acids. V trimming: 6 bases; J trimming: 3 bases; junction bases outside the gene matches: 6. DNA for the CDR3: TGTGCCAGCAGCAACACAGGGGGCAGCTACAATGAGCAGTTCTTC. It encodes CASSNTGGSYNEQFF.

The chain joins TRBV24-1 to TRBJ1-5; possible D gene TRBD1, 6 bases. The CDR3 contains 13 residues. The germline gives CDR1 KGHDR, CDR2 SFDVKD. Between the trimmed V and J ends, which lost 6 bases and 4 bases, there was a span of 9 bases. CDR3 nucleotide sequence: TGTGCCACCAGTAACAGGGTAAATCAGCCCCAGCATTTT. Translated, it gives CATSNRVNQPQHF.

The chain is built from TRBV25-1 and TRBJ2-7, with 8 bases identical to TRBD2. The CDR3 spans 13 residues. Germline CDR1 reads MGHDK; CDR2 reads SYGVNS. J gave up 7 bases and V 7 bases, and 9 bases lay outside the gene matches. Written as DNA, the CDR3 is TGTGCCAGCACCACAGCGGGAGTGGGTGAGCAGTACTTC. This encodes CASTTAGVGEQYF.

This clone was observed a few times. The rearrangement uses TRBV28 and TRBJ1-2, with TRBD1 matching 7 bases. The CDR3 runs 15 residues. The J segment lost 4 bases and the V segment lost 5 bases, leaving 10 bases of the junction unmatched. Germline CDR1 reads MDHEN; CDR2 reads SYDVKM. The CDR3 region has the DNA TGTGCCAGCAGTCCGGAACCCAGGGGGATCTATGGCTACACCTTC. Encoded protein: CASSPEPRGIYGYTF.

V gene TRBV28 combines with J gene TRBJ2-7, with 7 bases identical to TRBD1. V lost 10 bases and J lost 3; bases outside the gene matches: 3. This CDR3 region has 11 residues. CDR1 is MDHEN and CDR2 is SYDVKM in the germline V gene. The CDR3, as DNA: TGTGCCACTGGGGACAGCTACGAGCAGTACTTC. It yields the protein CATGDSYEQYF.

The chain employs TRBV28 and TRBJ2-7; TRBD2 agrees at 8 bases. Trimming at V came to 5 bases and at J to 3 bases, leaving 12 bases not matched to a gene. Germline V gene sequence: CDR1 MDHEN, CDR2 SYDVKM. The CDR3 is 16 amino acids. The CDR3 loop reads CASSTLRGEVLYEQYF. Written as DNA, the CDR3 is TGTGCCAGCAGTACCCTGCGGGGGGAGGTCCTCTACGAGCAGTACTTC. The whole variable domain, remainder taken from reference TRBV28 and TRBJ2-7, is DVKVTQSSRYLVKRTGEKVFLECVQDMDHENMFWYRQDPGLGLRLIYFSYDVKMKEKGDIPEGYSVSREKKERFSLILESASTNQTSMYLCASSTLRGEVLYEQYFGPGTRLTVT.

The chain has TRBV29-1 and TRBJ2-7; 8 bases align to TRBD1. The CDR3 spans 12 residues. Germline CDR1 and CDR2: SQVTM and ANQGSEA. The trim removed 7 bases at V and 2 bases at J, leaving 4 bases unmatched. CDR3 DNA: TGCAGCGCGAACAGGGGGACCTACGAGCAGTACTTC. Residues: CSANRGTYEQYF.

The gene calls are TRBV7-6 and TRBJ2-1; 10 bases are a match to TRBD2. Germline CDR1 is SGHVS and CDR2 is FNYEAQ. The CDR3 has 13 amino acids. J gave up 4 bases and V 10 bases, and 4 bases lay outside the gene matches. In DNA, the CDR3 is TGTGCCACCAAGCGGGAGGGATACAATGAGCAGTTCTTC. Its protein product is CATKREGYNEQFF.

This clone is a singleton in its sample. DNA of the CDR3: TGTGCCAGCACCAGCGGGAGGTTGAATGAGCAGTTCTTC. Protein product: CASTSGRLNEQFF. The genes are TRBV5-4 and TRBJ2-1, with 9 bases lining up with TRBD2. The CDR3 is 13 residues long. The V gene end was trimmed by 6 bases and the J gene end by 7 bases; junction bases not matched to a gene: 5. The V gene's germline CDR1 is SGHNT and CDR2 YYREEE (reference sequence). Variable domain in full (rest from reference TRBV5-4 and TRBJ2-1): ETGVTQSPTHLIKTRGQQVTLRCSSQSGHNTVSWYQQALGQGPQFIFQYYREEENGRGNFPPRFSGLQFPNYSSELNVNALELDDSALYLCASTSGRLNEQFFGPGTRLTVL.